The 32 T cell receptor beta chains given below trace back to one sample, sequenced in a study of tumor-infiltrating lymphocytes in primary liver carcinoma. The blood RNA (from unsorted whole blood) was obtained, and germline DNA was also extracted. Reverse transcription of roughly 470 ng total RNA with a constant-region primer produced TCR beta cDNA. For TCR beta, libraries were produced by three nested multiplex PCR rounds using slightly modified ARM-PCR. The opening two PCR rounds, roughly 11 cycles each, paired TRBV1-TRBV30 forward primers with a C-beta reverse primer. One entry per CDR3 protein, called by TCRdb with MiXCR from the multiplex PCR reads. This table holds some 180,000 distinct CDR3 sequences, 50% to 75% found once. Sequencing input: peripheral blood. The receptors derive from a middle-aged man with primary liver carcinoma and hepatitis B virus infection.

Ten or more counts support this clonotype. This rearrangement joins TRBV6-1 to TRBJ2-7; 9 bases are a match to TRBD1. The V gene's germline CDR1 is MNHNS and CDR2 SASEGT. The J segment lost 4 bases and the V segment lost 0 bases, leaving 7 bases of the junction unmatched. This CDR3 has 16 amino acids. DNA of the CDR3: TGTGCCAGCAGTGAAGCCGTGGTAGGGACAGGGTACGAGCAGTACTTC. Amino acids: CASSEAVVGTGYEQYF.

As to this clonotype: An end of the junction does not agree with germline; a read error may underlie this. CDR3 DNA sequence: TGTGCCAGCAGTTACACGGCGAGCGGGAAGCTGTTTTTT. Amino acid sequence: CASSYTASGKLFF. The chain combines TRBV6-2 or TRBV6-3 with TRBJ2-2; TRBD2 agrees at 7 bases. This CDR3 has 13 residues. Germline CDR1 reads MNHEY; CDR2 reads SVGEGT.

V gene TRBV13 combines with J gene TRBJ2-7; possibly TRBD1 for D (5 bases). Per the germline V gene, CDR1 is PRHDT and CDR2 is FYEKMQ (reference sequence). Trimming removed 0 bases from V and 6 bases from J, with 9 bases in between. The CDR3 is made up of 13 amino acids. CDR3 sequence (DNA): TGTGCCAGCAGCTTAGGCCAGGGTGCCGAGCAGTACTTC. Amino acids: CASSLGQGAEQYF.

The rearrangement uses TRBV6-5 and TRBJ2-1; 14 bases line up with TRBD2. Germline trimming cut 7 bases from V and 7 bases from J; bases unmatched to any gene: 6. Looked up from germline, CDR1 is MNHEY and CDR2 is SVGAGI. The CDR3 is made up of 15 amino acids. In DNA, the CDR3 is TGTGCCAGCAACCCAGGGACTAGCGGGAGAAATGAGCAGTTCTTC. As protein: CASNPGTSGRNEQFF.

For this clonotype: A single base separates this from a much larger clone, so it may be a read error. This chain joins TRBV29-1 and TRBJ2-1; the match to TRBD2 covers 13 bases. CDR1 is SQVTM and CDR2 is ANQGSEA in the germline V gene. This CDR3 is 15 amino acids long. V lost 5 bases, J lost 6 bases, and 7 bases stayed unmatched. CDR3 DNA sequence: TGCAGCGTTCTTGGACTAGCGGGAGAGGGCAATGAGCAGTTCTTC. Encoded protein: CSVLGLAGEGNEQFF.

V usage is TRBV11-2 and J usage is TRBJ2-1; D is uncertain. The CDR3 loop spans 15 amino acids. With 0 bases removed from V and 6 bases from J, the gap between germline ends came to 12 bases. Germline-derived CDR1 and CDR2 are SGHAT and FQNNGV. Here the CDR3 DNA reads TGTGCCAGCAGCTTAGATCAGCAAGCGAGCAATGAGCAGTTCTTC. Its translation is CASSLDQQASNEQFF.

In its sample, this clonotype was seen a few times. The rearrangement uses TRBV29-1 and TRBJ2-3, with TRBD2 matching over 11 bases. CDR3 length equals 15 residues. CDR1 is SQVTM, CDR2 ANQGSEA, per germline. After removal of 5 bases from V and 2 bases from J, the junction contained 6 bases not matched to a gene. The CDR3 here is CSVPGTSGFTDTQYF. The CDR3 DNA reads as TGCAGCGTTCCTGGGACTAGCGGTTTCACAGATACGCAGTATTTT.

The chain joins TRBV19 to TRBJ2-5, with 8 bases matching TRBD1. Germline V gives CDR1 LNHDA, CDR2 SQIVND (reference sequence). The CDR3 runs 13 residues. Unmatched junction bases numbered 1, after V lost 4 bases and J lost 3 bases. CDR3 region: CASSKDREETQYF. Here the CDR3 DNA reads TGTGCCAGTAGTAAGGACAGGGAAGAGACCCAGTACTTC.

This clonotype was counted between two and nine times. V is TRBV4-1 and J is TRBJ2-2, with TRBD2 matching over 11 bases. Trimming took 4 bases from V and 5 from J; bases not matched to a gene: 12. The CDR3 sequence is 18 residues long. Germline V gives CDR1 MGHRA, CDR2 YSYEKL. CDR3 residues: CASSRGGLAGGVTGELFF. CDR3 coding DNA: TGCGCCAGCAGCCGTGGGGGGCTAGCGGGAGGAGTTACCGGGGAGCTGTTTTTT.

Note on this clonotype: A much more abundant neighbour one base away suggests this may be a read error. The CDR3 DNA is TGTGCCAGCAGCCCGCCCAGGGACAGTGAACTAGATACGCAGTATTTT. It encodes CASSPPRDSELDTQYF. The V and J genes are TRBV12-3 or TRBV12-4 and TRBJ2-3; 7 nucleotides line up with TRBD1. The ends lost 6 bases at V and 5 bases at J; junction bases unmatched: 14. This CDR3 is 16 amino acids long.

There are many counts of this clonotype. The V and J genes are TRBV11-1 and TRBJ1-5, with D unresolved. V was pared by 5 bases and J by 5 bases, with 10 bases between. CDR1 SGHAT and CDR2 FQDESV come from the germline V gene (reference sequence). CDR3 length: 13 residues. CDR3 bases: TGTGCCAGCAGCCCGGGATTAGATCAGCCCCAGCATTTT. The encoded protein is CASSPGLDQPQHF.

Only a few counts were recorded for this clonotype. V usage is TRBV6-1 and J usage is TRBJ1-4; tentatively, D is TRBD1 (5 bases). Trimming pared 3 bases from V and 7 bases from J, leaving 12 bases between. CDR3 length: 14 amino acids. Germline-derived CDR1 and CDR2 are MNHNS and SASEGT. CDR3 DNA: TGTGCCAGCAGTGACGCCGGGACGGGTGAAAAACTGTTTTTT. It specifies CASSDAGTGEKLFF.

This rearrangement joins TRBV10-1 to TRBJ2-5; TRBD2 is a possible D gene (6 bases). The V end was cut by 2 bases, the J end by 4 bases, with 11 bases between. The CDR3 has 14 residues. Germline V lookup: CDR1 WNHNN, CDR2 SYGVQD (reference sequence). In DNA, the CDR3 is TGCGCCAGCAGTGAGGGAGGGAATCGAGAGACCCAGTACTTC. The encoded protein is CASSEGGNRETQYF.

This clonotype was seen many times. The CDR3: CASSLGTSETYEQYF. Written as DNA, the CDR3 is TGTGCCAGCAGCTTAGGGACTAGCGAAACCTACGAGCAGTACTTC. V usage is TRBV11-2 and J usage is TRBJ2-7; the match to TRBD2 covers 9 bases. V lost 1 base to trimming and J lost 2 bases; unmatched junction nucleotides: 3. CDR1 and CDR2 (germline): SGHAT, FQNNGV. There are 15 residues in the CDR3.

This clonotype has only a few counts. The chain carries TRBV14 and TRBJ2-7; D is unresolved. Deletions cut 0 bases from V and 4 bases from J, with 7 bases between. The CDR3 covers 13 residues. Per the germline V gene, CDR1 is SGHDN and CDR2 is FVKESK. Here the CDR3 reads CASSQDHGYEQYF. Written as DNA, the CDR3 is TGTGCCAGCAGCCAAGATCACGGTTACGAGCAGTACTTC.

Regarding this clonotype: The conserved phenylalanine or tryptophan is not found at the CDR3 terminus, so this likely reflects a read error. The DNA is omitted, as the CDR3 cannot be located on it reliably, and the CDR3 follows TCRdb's listing. The J gene is TRBJ1-1, the V gene TRBV11-2; the D call of TRBD1 is as the table states it, not checked on the DNA. The CDR3 is 16 residues long, ends included. Germline loops: CDR1 SGHAT, CDR2 FQNNGV. The CDR3 sequence is CVSSPLPDTMNTEAFL.

As concerns this clonotype: One end of the junction is discordant with germline, which a read error may explain. The chain is built from TRBV11-2 and TRBJ2-1, with unresolved D. The CDR3 sequence is 15 residues long. In germline, CDR1 is SGHAT, CDR2 FQNNGV. The CDR3: CAGSLRMGSYNGQFF. As DNA, the CDR3 is TGTGCCGGCAGCCTTCGGATGGGCTCCTACAATGGGCAGTTCTTC.

The sample holds many counts of this clonotype. This sequence joins TRBV29-1 and TRBJ2-5; 9 nucleotides match TRBD1. The trim removed 4 bases at V and 2 bases at J, leaving 5 bases unmatched. CDR1 and CDR2 (germline): SQVTM, ANQGSEA. The CDR3 covers 14 residues. In DNA, the CDR3 is TGCAGCGTTGTCCGGGGACAGGGTCAAGAGACCCAGTACTTC. Its translation: CSVVRGQGQETQYF.

The DNA for the CDR3 is TGTGCCAGCAGTTCGCTAGCGCCGAAGGATTGGGGAAGTGAGCAGTTCTTC. This gives the protein CASSSLAPKDWGSEQFF. The chain couples TRBV6-5 to TRBJ2-1; tentatively, D is TRBD2 (6 bases). The CDR3 totals 17 residues. Germline V gene data show CDR1 as MNHEY and CDR2 as SVGAGI. V was trimmed by 4 bases and J by 9 bases, leaving 25 bases between them.

The chain couples TRBV28 to TRBJ2-1, with D possibly matching TRBD1 (5 bases). V was shortened by 7 bases and J by 1 base, with 14 bases between the two germline ends. CDR1 MDHEN and CDR2 SYDVKM come from the germline V gene. The CDR3 totals 15 residues. CDR3 coding DNA: TGTGCCAGCACATATAGGGGCAGGTCCTACAATGAGCAGTTCTTC. As protein: CASTYRGRSYNEQFF.

Notes on this clonotype: Germline and junction disagree at one end, which may indicate a read error. The CDR3 coding sequence is TGTGCCAACAGCTTAGGCGGGGGTCACCCTCTAGATCAGTACTTC. Encoded protein: CANSLGGGHPLDQYF. V is TRBV11-2 and J is TRBJ2-7; 7 nucleotides line up with TRBD2. The CDR3 runs 15 residues. In germline, CDR1 is SGHAT, CDR2 FQNNGV.

This clonotype has just one count. The CDR3 end shows no conserved phenylalanine or tryptophan, and so a read error is likely. This sequence joins TRBV11-1 and TRBJ2-2; D uncertain. The length of the CDR3 is 15 residues. The germline V gene has CDR1 SGHAT and CDR2 FQDESV (reference sequence). The CDR3 DNA follows: TGTGCCAACAGCTTGGTGTCCGCGAACACCGGGGAGCTGTTTTTA. It is translated as CANSLVSANTGELFL.

About this clonotype: The junction differs from germline at one of its ends, possibly a read error. The chain couples TRBV6-5 to TRBJ2-3; D perhaps matches TRBD2 (7 bases). This CDR3 is 15 amino acids long. Germline V gives CDR1 MNHEY, CDR2 SVGAGI. This CDR3 is CAGSYRAGAADTQYF. Written as DNA, the CDR3 is TGTGCCGGCAGTTACAGGGCGGGAGCCGCAGATACGCAGTATTTT.

Of note for this clonotype: A read error is likely, as this CDR3 ends without the conserved phenylalanine or tryptophan. It is unclear where the CDR3 begins or ends on the DNA, so no DNA is shown, and the CDR3 is as TCRdb lists it. The chain carries TRBV11-2 and TRBJ2-4; the D call TRBD1 from the table was never checked on the DNA. Inclusive of both ends, the CDR3 amounts to 13 amino acids. Germline V gene lookup returns CDR1 SGHAT and CDR2 FQNNGV. The CDR3 is CASSLGGDRDPFL.

The sample holds a few counts of this clonotype. The genes are TRBV7-8 and TRBJ1-1; 10 bases match TRBD1. This CDR3 is built from 16 residues. V lost 3 bases and J lost 0; bases outside the gene matches: 4. In germline, CDR1 is SGHVS, CDR2 FQNEAQ. CDR3 sequence reads: CASSFGTGVVNTEAFF. The CDR3 DNA is TGTGCCAGCAGCTTTGGGACAGGGGTTGTGAACACTGAAGCTTTCTTT.

With regard to this clonotype: An end of the junction does not agree with germline; a read error may underlie this. This chain links TRBV5-1 with TRBJ2-7; 8 nucleotides agree with TRBD2. This CDR3 spans 12 amino acids. The germline V gene encodes CDR1 SGHRS and CDR2 YFSETQ. CDR3 in amino acids: CASRTSGYEQYF. Here the CDR3 DNA reads TGTGCCAGCAGAACTAGCGGCTACGAGCAGTACTTC.

Comments on this clonotype: Here the CDR3 omits its conserved ending phenylalanine or tryptophan, so a read error is the likely source. This chain links TRBV11-2 with TRBJ2-7, with no clear D. The CDR3 extends over 16 amino acids. Between the trimmed V and J ends, which lost 4 bases and 5 bases, there was a span of 21 bases. Germline assignment: CDR1 SGHAT and CDR2 FQNNGV. CDR3 nucleotide sequence: TGTGCCAGCAGCTCCCGAGGTTACGGTGAGGTCGACGAGCAGTACCTC. This encodes CASSSRGYGEVDEQYL.

The chain joins TRBV5-4 to TRBJ2-7, with TRBD2 matching 15 bases. V trimming: 4 bases; J trimming: 12 bases; junction bases outside the gene matches: 14. This CDR3 contains 16 residues. CDR1 is SGHNT and CDR2 is YYREEE in the germline V gene (reference sequence). CDR3 sequence (DNA): TGTGCCAGCAGCCTAGGACTAGCGGGAGGGCTCTACGAGTGGTACTTC. Translating it yields CASSLGLAGGLYEWYF.

This clonotype was recorded a few times. This may be a read error, as it is one base from a much larger clone. The chain recombines TRBV11-1 with TRBJ2-3; tentatively, D is TRBD1 (5 bases). V was shortened by 1 base and J by 5 bases, with 13 bases between the two germline ends. CDR3 size: 15 residues. Germline V CDR1 and CDR2: SGHAT, FQDESV (reference sequence). CDR3 sequence: CASSLDAREIDTQYF. CDR3 nucleotides: TGTGCCAGCAGCTTAGATGCCAGGGAAATAGATACGCAGTATTTT.

This clonotype showed up just a few times. This could be a read error, since a much larger clone is one nucleotide away. V is TRBV11-2 and J is TRBJ2-5; D gene unclear. CDR3 length equals 11 residues. The V end lost 4 bases, the J end lost 4 bases, and 4 bases lay between the germline ends. Germline V gene sequence: CDR1 SGHAT, CDR2 FQNNGV. CDR3 amino acids: CASSSLETQYF. CDR3 bases: TGTGCCAGCAGCTCATTAGAGACCCAGTACTTC.

The chain has TRBV6-5 and TRBJ1-1; weak D call: TRBD1 (6 bases). The CDR3 consists of 14 residues. The germline V gene has CDR1 MNHEY and CDR2 SVGAGI. V lost 5 bases, J lost 5 bases, and 15 bases lay in between. The DNA of the CDR3 is TGTGCCAGCAGTCTTACAGGGTTAGAGACTGAAGCTTTCTTT. It encodes CASSLTGLETEAFF.

A word on this clonotype: At one boundary the junction diverges from the germline segment, which might be a read error. The chain employs TRBV4-1 and TRBJ1-5; D is uncertain. Germline V gives CDR1 MGHRA, CDR2 YSYEKL. The CDR3 is made up of 14 amino acids. The CDR3 DNA reads TGCGCCAGCAACCAAGAAGGAGTGGCTCAGCCCCAGCATTTT. Protein product: CASNQEGVAQPQHF.